This T cell receptor beta chain was profiled in a study of T cells after posttransplantation cyclophosphamide. Repertoires were generated with immunoSEQ multiplex PCR, while TCRdb's copy carries only in-frame clones and drops some. In the table there are about 32,000 clones, around nine tenths of which are singletons. The naive gate required viable CD3+CD4+ or CD3+CD8+ cells with CCR7+CD45RA+CD45RO-CD95-CD27+CD28+ phenotype. This related bone marrow graft donor gave peripheral blood on the day of marrow donation. The CDR3 is made up of 14 amino acids. The junction had 3 bases not matched to a gene; V was cut back by 7 bases and J by 4 bases. Per germline, CDR1 SNHLY and CDR2 FYNNEI.

What was sequenced was naive CD4+ T cells sorted from PBMCs. The J gene is TRBJ2-1, the V gene TRBV2; 11 bases line up with TRBD2. The sequence was obtained from a woman aged 60-75 years in good health, CMV-negative, and a related stem cell transplant donor. The DNA for the CDR3 is TGTGCCAGCATAACTAGCGGGAGTTACAATGAGCAGTTCTTC. Protein product: CASITSGSYNEQFF.